Listed below are T cell receptor beta chains from one sample, sequenced in a study of T cell responses to AZD1222 COVID-19 vaccine. The assay was immunoSEQ multiplex PCR, and TCRdb's table has in-frame clones only and misses some. The table shows about 82,000 clones, with 85% to 90% occurring only once. The source was peripheral blood, collected on day 0 of AZD1222 vaccination. The receptors shown here come from an adult in good health. The CDR3 runs from the conserved cysteine through the conserved F or W. D genes are given only for firm matches. Clone size is stated in some rows and not others, as once, few, many or a class when expanded.

>NA|TRBJ2-3|TRBD2|TRBV6-5
CASKSGGLAPQYF
TGTGCCAGCAAGAGCGGGGGGCTGGCTCCGCAGTATTTT
>once|TRBJ1-1|NA|TRBV3-1/TRBV3-2
CASSPRRDKPAEAFF
TGTGCCAGCAGCCCCCGCCGGGACAAGCCGGCTGAAGCTTTCTTT
>NA|TRBJ2-3|NA|TRBV7-9
CASSVSGDTDTQYF
TGTGCCAGCAGCGTAAGCGGAGACACAGATACGCAGTATTTT
>NA|TRBJ1-3|NA|TRBV11-2
CASSLGGERSGNTIYF
TGTGCCAGCAGCTTAGGGGGTGAACGGTCTGGAAACACCATATATTTT
>NA|TRBJ1-1|NA|TRBV29-1
CSVEKEANTEAFF
TGCAGCGTTGAAAAAGAAGCGAACACTGAAGCTTTCTTT
>NA|TRBJ1-1|NA|TRBV5-1
CASSLVAGNTEAFF
TGCGCCAGCAGCTTGGTTGCTGGGAACACTGAAGCTTTCTTT
>NA|TRBJ1-2|NA|TRBV5-1
CASSVLGGYYGYTF
TGCGCCAGCAGCGTCCTAGGGGGGTACTATGGCTACACCTTC
>NA|TRBJ1-4|NA|TRBV15
CATSRGKGINEKLFF
TGTGCCACCAGCAGAGGAAAAGGGATCAATGAAAAACTGTTTTTT
>NA|TRBJ1-1|NA|TRBV7-3
CASSLTRQMNTEAFF
TGTGCCAGCAGCTTAACGAGGCAGATGAACACTGAAGCTTTCTTT
>NA|TRBJ1-6|TRBD1|TRBV5-6
CASSLQGDSPLHF
TGTGCCAGCAGCTTACAGGGGGATTCACCCCTCCACTTT
>NA|TRBJ1-2|NA|TRBV5-6
CASSQWGLYGYTF
TGTGCCAGCAGCCAATGGGGCCTCTATGGCTACACCTTC
>NA|TRBJ1-5|TRBD1|TRBV27
CASSSGGGYQPQHF
TGTGCCAGCAGTTCGGGAGGGGGCTATCAGCCCCAGCATTTT
>NA|TRBJ1-1|TRBD1|TRBV6-6
CASSTPGTGGLGAFF
TGTGCCAGCAGTACCCCCGGGACAGGGGGACTTGGAGCTTTCTTT
>NA|TRBJ2-7|TRBD1|TRBV10-2
CASRGTGTAYEQYF
TGCGCCAGCAGGGGAACAGGGACAGCCTACGAGCAGTACTTC
>NA|TRBJ1-6|NA|TRBV4-3
CASSQGAEHNSPLHF
TGCGCCAGCAGCCAAGGGGCGGAGCATAATTCACCCCTCCACTTT
>NA|TRBJ2-1|NA|TRBV19
CASSIVGLLYNEQFF
TGTGCCAGTAGTATAGTGGGACTTCTCTACAATGAGCAGTTCTTC
>NA|TRBJ1-1|TRBD1|TRBV5-6
CASSLEPGGVTEAFF
TGTGCCAGCAGCTTGGAACCAGGGGGCGTTACTGAAGCTTTCTTT
>NA|TRBJ2-2|TRBD2|TRBV2
CASIGLANTGELFF
TGTGCCAGCATCGGACTAGCAAACACCGGGGAGCTGTTTTTT
>NA|TRBJ1-2|NA|TRBV27
CASSLTEGTAYGYTF
TGTGCCAGCAGCCTTACAGAGGGGACGGCGTATGGCTACACCTTC
>NA|TRBJ1-2|NA|TRBV6-5
CASQPRGQSEYGYTF
TGTGCCAGCCAACCCCGCGGACAGTCAGAGTATGGCTACACCTTC
>NA|TRBJ1-2|NA|TRBV18
CASSQGGTNYGYTF
TGTGCCAGCTCACAGGGTGGGACTAACTATGGCTACACCTTC
>NA|TRBJ2-3|TRBD2|TRBV4-1
CASSAHRGLAADTDTQYF
TGCGCCAGCAGCGCACACCGAGGACTAGCGGCCGACACAGATACGCAGTATTTT